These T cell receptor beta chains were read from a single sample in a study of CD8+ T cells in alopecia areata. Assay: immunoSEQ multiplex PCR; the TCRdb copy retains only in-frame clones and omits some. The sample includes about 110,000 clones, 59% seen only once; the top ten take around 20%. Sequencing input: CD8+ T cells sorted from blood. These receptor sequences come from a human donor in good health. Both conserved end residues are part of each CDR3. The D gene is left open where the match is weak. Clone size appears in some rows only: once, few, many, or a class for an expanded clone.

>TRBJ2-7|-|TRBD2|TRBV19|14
CASRRSGEEYEQYF
TGTGCCAGTAGGCGTAGCGGGGAAGAATACGAGCAGTACTTC
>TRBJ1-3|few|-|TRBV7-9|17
CASSLVPARFSGNTIYF
TGTGCCAGCAGCTTAGTCCCAGCCAGATTCTCTGGAAACACCATATATTTT
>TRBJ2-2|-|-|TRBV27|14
CASSFGGDTGELFF
TGTGCCAGCAGTTTTGGGGGCGACACCGGGGAGCTGTTTTTT
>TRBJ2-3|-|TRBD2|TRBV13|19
CASSLGSSTSGSFTDTQYF
TGTGCCAGCAGCTTAGGTTCCTCGACTAGCGGGTCCTTCACAGATACGCAGTATTTT
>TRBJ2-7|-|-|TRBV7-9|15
CASSSGTASSYEQYF
TGTGCCAGCAGCTCGGGGACTGCCAGCTCCTACGAGCAGTACTTC
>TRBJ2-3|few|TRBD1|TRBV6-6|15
CATGQGALYTDTQYF
TGTGCCACCGGGCAGGGGGCACTATACACAGATACGCAGTATTTT
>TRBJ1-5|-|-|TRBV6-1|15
CATTQTGALNQPQHF
TGTGCCACCACCCAGACAGGAGCCTTAAATCAGCCCCAGCATTTT
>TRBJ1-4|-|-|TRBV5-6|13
CASSAPTDEKLFF
TGTGCCAGCAGCGCCCCGACGGACGAAAAACTGTTTTTT
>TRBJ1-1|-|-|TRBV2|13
CASSYQGLGEAFF
TGTGCCAGCAGTTATCAGGGTCTGGGTGAAGCTTTCTTT
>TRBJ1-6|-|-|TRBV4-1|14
CASSPGQTNSPLHF
TGCGCCAGCAGCCCAGGACAGACAAATTCACCCCTCCACTTT
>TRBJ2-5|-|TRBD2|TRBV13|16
CASSPPSGTPQETQYF
TGTGCCAGCAGCCCCCCTAGCGGGACACCCCAAGAGACCCAGTACTTC
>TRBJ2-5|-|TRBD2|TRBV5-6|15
CASSLAGLASETQYF
TGTGCCAGCAGCTTGGCGGGACTAGCGTCAGAGACCCAGTACTTC
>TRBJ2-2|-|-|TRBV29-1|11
CSVEVTGELFF
TGCAGCGTTGAGGTGACCGGGGAGCTGTTTTTT
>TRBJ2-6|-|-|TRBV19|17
CASYSGHTNSGANVLTF
TGTGCCTCCTATTCGGGACATACCAACTCTGGGGCCAACGTCCTGACTTTC
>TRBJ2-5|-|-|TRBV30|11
CAWSVSPVQYF
TGTGCCTGGAGTGTGTCGCCAGTTCAGTACTTC
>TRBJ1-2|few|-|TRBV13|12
CASSLSGYGYTF
TGTGCCAGCAGTTTATCGGGCTATGGCTACACCTTC
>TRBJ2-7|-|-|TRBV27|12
CASSFPGDEQYF
TGTGCCAGCAGTTTTCCAGGGGACGAGCAGTACTTC
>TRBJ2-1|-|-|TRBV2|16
CASSDGQGIPYNEQFF
TGTGCCAGCAGTGACGGGCAGGGCATCCCCTACAATGAGCAGTTCTTC
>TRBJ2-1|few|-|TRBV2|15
CASSDKSGIYNEQFF
TGTGCCAGCAGTGACAAATCTGGGATCTACAATGAGCAGTTCTTC
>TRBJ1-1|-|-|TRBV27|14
CASSLTGLNTEAFF
TGTGCCAGCAGTCTGACAGGCCTGAACACTGAAGCTTTCTTT
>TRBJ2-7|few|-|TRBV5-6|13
CASSAGLGDEQYF
TGTGCCAGCAGCGCCGGACTGGGGGACGAGCAGTACTTC
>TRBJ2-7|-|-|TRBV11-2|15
CASNSIYRDAGEQYF
TGTGCCAGCAACTCAATCTACCGGGACGCGGGGGAGCAGTACTTC
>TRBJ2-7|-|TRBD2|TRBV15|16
CATSRDASGGSYEQYF
TGTGCCACCAGCAGAGATGCTAGCGGGGGGTCCTACGAGCAGTACTTC
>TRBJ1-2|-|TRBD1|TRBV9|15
CASSSGGQGSYGYTF
TGTGCCAGCAGCTCAGGGGGACAGGGGTCCTATGGCTACACCTTC
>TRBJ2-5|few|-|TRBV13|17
CASSFGWAGGGRKTQYF
TGTGCCAGCAGCTTCGGCTGGGCAGGGGGGGGGCGGAAGACCCAGTACTTC
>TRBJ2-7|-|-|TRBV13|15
CASSRGWWGTYEQYF
TGTGCCAGCAGTCGGGGGTGGTGGGGTACCTACGAGCAGTACTTC